This T cell receptor beta chain was recovered during a study of T cell responses to AZD1222 COVID-19 vaccine. General observations from the study: In a largely white British group with more females than males, clonal diversity was possibly underestimated. With two AZD1222 doses given, Spike-specific TCR breadth and depth both rose. Baseline serostatus was positive in only a handful of AZD1222 recipients.

This clone was observed once. Its antigen is currently unknown. The germline V gene has CDR1 GTSNPN and CDR2 SVGIG (reference sequence). CDR3 length: 13 residues. V was cut by 5 bases and J by 7 bases, with 15 bases left in between. TCRdb keeps only in-frame clones here, not all; method: immunoSEQ multiplex PCR. The sample holds 110,000 or so clones, 88% seen once. Sample: peripheral blood, taken 28 days after the second AZD1222 dose. The chain employs TRBV30 and TRBJ1-5; no clear D. This clonotype was obtained from an adult who received the AZD1222 COVID-19 vaccine. The CDR3 sequence: CAWDDGPGQPQHF. The CDR3 DNA reads as TGTGCCTGGGACGATGGGCCAGGACAGCCCCAGCATTTT.